Below, one T cell receptor beta chain is given with its context. Each PCR replicate from the sorted subsets contained roughly 210 ng DNA, which is 25,000 to 30,000 T cell genomes. Data came from immunoSEQ multiplex PCR; TCRdb stores just in-frame clones and leaves some out. This table has roughly 890,000 clones, more than 85% appearing once. These data originate in a study of shared clonotypes between healthy human individuals. Between the trimmed V and J ends, which lost 4 bases and 6 bases, there was a span of 20 bases. CDR1 and CDR2 (germline): SGHRS, YFSETQ. This CDR3 has 16 residues. CD45RO-negative, CCR7-positively selected cells formed the naive CD8 fraction, excluding terminally differentiated effector memory CD45RA+ cells.

The receptor comes from a man between 25 and 39 years old in good health. The V call is TRBV5-1, the J call TRBJ2-1, with D perhaps assigned TRBD1 or TRBD2 (5 bases each). The specimen was naive CD8+ T cells sorted from blood. The chain's CDR3 is CASSPILGTLVNEQFF. CDR3 bases: TGCGCCAGCAGCCCCATCCTGGGGACCCTCGTCAATGAGCAGTTCTTC.